Listed below are T cell receptor beta chains from one sample, sequenced in a study of blood T cells in healthy people across ages. TCRdb recomputed calls from the 5' RACE reads with MiXCR, one row per CDR3 protein. The sample consists of around 580,000 distinct CDR3 sequences, less than 60% of them appearing once. Input material: blood. The receptors stem from a man aged 80 or over in good health. The CDR3 runs from the conserved cysteine through the conserved F or W. D genes are given only for firm matches. Size values are once, few and many counts, or a class for expanded clones, and some rows have none.

v_gene	d_gene	j_gene	abundance	CDR3nt	CDR3aa
TRBV2	NA	TRBJ1-2	NA	TGTGCCAGCAGTGCCCGGCGGGGAGCTATGGGCTACACCTTC	CASSARRGAMGYTF
TRBV20-1	TRBD2	TRBJ2-1	few	TGCAGTGCCAGCGCTCTAGGGCGTAGGGGAGGGAACAATGAGCAGTTCTTC	CSASALGRRGGNNEQFF
TRBV28	TRBD1	TRBJ2-7	NA	TGTGCCAGCAGTCGCCAAACAGGGGGTATCCACGAGCAGTACTTC	CASSRQTGGIHEQYF
TRBV6-6	NA	TRBJ1-6	many	TGTGCCAGCACCGTGGGGGGATTTAATTCACCCCTCCACTTT	CASTVGGFNSPLHF
TRBV12-3/TRBV12-4	NA	TRBJ1-1	once	TGTGCCAGCACCCGACACAGTGAGTACACTGAAGCTTTCTTT	CASTRHSEYTEAFF
TRBV27	TRBD2	TRBJ2-1	NA	TGTGCCAGCAGCTATCAAGGATCCGGGACTCGAGGGACTAGCGGGGCTGAGCAGTTCTTC	CASSYQGSGTRGTSGAEQFF
TRBV6-6	TRBD1	TRBJ1-1	few	TGTGCCAGCAGCTATCCGATAGAGACAGGGCCGGACACTGAAGCTTTCTTT	CASSYPIETGPDTEAFF
TRBV4-3	NA	TRBJ2-6	few	TGCGCCAGCAGCCAAGAAGCAGCTACCCCATCGAGTGGGGCCAACGTCCTGACTTTC	CASSQEAATPSSGANVLTF
TRBV6-5	TRBD1	TRBJ1-2	few	TGTGCCAGCAGGGTGACAGGGACCCGAGGCTACACCTTC	CASRVTGTRGYTF
TRBV7-3	NA	TRBJ2-7	NA	TGTGCCAGCAGCTTAATGGGGGGAGGAGGGCAGTACTTC	CASSLMGGGGQYF
TRBV3-1	NA	TRBJ2-2	NA	TGTGCCAGCAGGCTTCTATCCAGCACCGGGGAGCTGTTTTTT	CASRLLSSTGELFF
TRBV29-1	NA	TRBJ2-3	few	TGCAGCGTGGGAACGGTCTTCGGCACAGATACGCAGTATTTT	CSVGTVFGTDTQYF
TRBV7-2	NA	TRBJ2-1	NA	TGTGCCAGCACCTTAGGGGGAGGGGATAGCTCCTACAATGAGCAGTTCTTC	CASTLGGGDSSYNEQFF
TRBV6-5	NA	TRBJ2-7	many	TGTGCCAGTAGTAAAGTGAACGAGCAGTACTTC	CASSKVNEQYF
TRBV6-6	NA	TRBJ2-7	many	TGTGCCAGCAGGATAGACGGATCCTACGAGCAGTACTTC	CASRIDGSYEQYF
TRBV4-3	NA	TRBJ2-3	NA	TGCGCCAGCAGCCAAGCCCGAGGGGTTGGGAGTGCAGATACGCAGTATTTT	CASSQARGVGSADTQYF
TRBV3-1	NA	TRBJ2-2	NA	TGTGCCAGCAGCCCCTTCCAGGGCGGCACCGGGGAGCTGTTTTTT	CASSPFQGGTGELFF
TRBV28	NA	TRBJ2-5	few	TGTGCCAGCAGTTCCCCTAGCGTACATCCTCAAGAGACCCAGTACTTC	CASSSPSVHPQETQYF
TRBV9	NA	TRBJ1-5	few	TGTGCCAGCAGCGTTGGGAGCCAGGGTCAGCCCCAGCATTTT	CASSVGSQGQPQHF
TRBV7-2	NA	TRBJ1-3	NA	TGTGCCAGCAGCTTAGCGGGAACTGGAAACACCATATATTTT	CASSLAGTGNTIYF
TRBV7-9	NA	TRBJ1-1	few	TGTGCCAGCAGCTTGACGATGAACACTGAAGCTTTCTTT	CASSLTMNTEAFF
TRBV7-9	NA	TRBJ2-7	NA	TGTGCCAGCAGCCTCACTGGTACCAATGAGCAGTACTTC	CASSLTGTNEQYF
TRBV2	NA	TRBJ2-3	NA	TGTGCCAGCAGCGCCTTACGCACAGATACGCAGTATTTT	CASSALRTDTQYF
TRBV20-1	TRBD2	TRBJ2-4	NA	TGCAGTGCTAGAGATAGATTAGCGGGAGGTCCCAAAAACATTCAGTACTTC	CSARDRLAGGPKNIQYF
TRBV4-3	TRBD2	TRBJ2-7	few	TGCGCCAGCAGCCAAAATAGCGGGAGATACGAGCAGTACTTC	CASSQNSGRYEQYF
TRBV20-1	NA	TRBJ2-1	NA	TGCAGTGCTAGACCCTTTTGGGACAATGAGCAGTTCTTC	CSARPFWDNEQFF
TRBV6-6	TRBD2	TRBJ2-7	NA	TGTGCCAGCAGCCTCCCCCCCGGGACTAGTCTCAACGAGCAGTACTTC	CASSLPPGTSLNEQYF
TRBV7-2	TRBD1	TRBJ2-5	once	TGTGCCAGCAGCCCGTACAGGGGGGACAAAGAGACCCAGTACTTC	CASSPYRGDKETQYF
TRBV6-2/TRBV6-3	TRBD2	TRBJ2-7	few	TGTGCCAGCAGGTCCGGCGGGGGAAACTACGAGCAGTACTTC	CASRSGGGNYEQYF
TRBV4-2	TRBD2	TRBJ2-7	NA	TGTGCCAGCAGCCAATCTCCCGAAGGACTAGGAGCCTACGAGCAGTACTTC	CASSQSPEGLGAYEQYF
TRBV7-2	NA	TRBJ2-1	NA	TGTGCCAGCACTTCTGGCCCATACAATGAGCAGTTCTTC	CASTSGPYNEQFF
TRBV5-6	NA	TRBJ2-1	NA	TGTGCCAGCAGCCCGGAGACGGGACACAGTTCTCCAGGGGTCGGTGAGCAGTTCTTC	CASSPETGHSSPGVGEQFF
TRBV6-5	TRBD1	TRBJ1-6	NA	TGTGCCAGCAGTCTGACAGGGGGAAATTCACCCCTCCACTTT	CASSLTGGNSPLHF
TRBV20-1	NA	TRBJ2-1	NA	TGCAGCCCCTGGAGGTTCGGGGAGACCCAGTTCTTC	CSPWRFGETQFF
TRBV7-9	NA	TRBJ2-2	few	TGTGCCAGCAGCTTGCAGGCCACCGGGGAGCTGTTTTTT	CASSLQATGELFF
TRBV29-1	NA	TRBJ1-2	once	TGCAGCGTCTGGGAGGGATTCTATGGCTACACCTTC	CSVWEGFYGYTF
TRBV15	TRBD2	TRBJ2-1	NA	TGTGCCACCAGCAGAACAGCGGGAGGATACAATGAGCAGTTCTTC	CATSRTAGGYNEQFF
TRBV29-1	NA	TRBJ2-5	many	TGCAGCGTTGTGCGGGAGACCCAGTACTTC	CSVVRETQYF
TRBV5-1	TRBD2	TRBJ2-1	NA	TGCGCCAGCAGCTCCATCACTAGCGGGGGGCCCTATGAGCAGTTCTTC	CASSSITSGGPYEQFF
TRBV24-1	NA	TRBJ2-3	few	TGTGCCACCAGTGATGGACCGGGCGGGACGCAGTATTTT	CATSDGPGGTQYF
TRBV7-9	NA	TRBJ1-2	NA	TGTGCCAGCAGCTTAGAATGGGCCACCTGGGACTATGGCTACACCTTC	CASSLEWATWDYGYTF
TRBV4-2	TRBD2	TRBJ2-7	many	TGTGCCAGCAGTCAAGATAGCGGGAGGGCCTACGAGCAGTACTTC	CASSQDSGRAYEQYF
TRBV6-5	NA	TRBJ2-3	many	TGTGCCAGCAGTGTCCAACTCGAAACAGATACGCAGTATTTT	CASSVQLETDTQYF
TRBV7-2	NA	TRBJ2-5	NA	TGTGCCAGCAGCTTAAGTCAGACCCGGTACTTC	CASSLSQTRYF
TRBV2	TRBD2	TRBJ2-7	NA	TGTGCCTCCCATAGCGGGGGGAACGAGCAGTACTTC	CASHSGGNEQYF
TRBV7-3	NA	TRBJ2-1	NA	TGTGCCAGCAGCGCGAGACGGAGGGAGATTGATTACAATGAGCAGTTCTTC	CASSARRREIDYNEQFF
TRBV7-9	TRBD2	TRBJ2-3	NA	TGTGCCAGCAGCTTAGCGAGCGGGAGTGGGTCAGATACGCAGTATTTT	CASSLASGSGSDTQYF
TRBV6-6	NA	TRBJ2-1	many	TGTGCCAGCATAGGCGGGATCTCCTACAATGAGCAGTTCTTC	CASIGGISYNEQFF
TRBV4-3	NA	TRBJ1-2	NA	TGCGCCAGCAGCCCCCGGACAGACAGATTCGGCTATGGCTACACCTTC	CASSPRTDRFGYGYTF
TRBV7-2	NA	TRBJ2-4	few	TGTGCCAGCAGCCGCCCAATAGCCAAAAACATTCAGTACTTC	CASSRPIAKNIQYF
TRBV6-6	NA	TRBJ1-5	many	TGTGCCAGCAGTTACGGTAGGGGGGGACAGCCCCAGCATTTT	CASSYGRGGQPQHF
TRBV5-4	NA	TRBJ2-1	few	TGTGCCAGCAGCCAGACTCTGCTCGACAATGAGCAGTTCTTC	CASSQTLLDNEQFF
TRBV15	NA	TRBJ2-7	NA	TGTGCCACCAGCAGAGATCCCACGGCGAGCGAGCAGTACTTC	CATSRDPTASEQYF